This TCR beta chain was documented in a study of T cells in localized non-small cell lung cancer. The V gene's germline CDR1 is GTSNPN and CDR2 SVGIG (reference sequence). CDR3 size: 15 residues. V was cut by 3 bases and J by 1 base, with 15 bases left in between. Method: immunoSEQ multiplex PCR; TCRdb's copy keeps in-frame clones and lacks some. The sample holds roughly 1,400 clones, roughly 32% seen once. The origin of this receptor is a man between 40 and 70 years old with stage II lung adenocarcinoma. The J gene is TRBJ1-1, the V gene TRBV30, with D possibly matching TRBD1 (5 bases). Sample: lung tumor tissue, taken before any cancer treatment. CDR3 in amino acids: CAWRRGGTANTEAFF. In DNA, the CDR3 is TGTGCCTGGAGGCGCGGCGGGACGGCGAACACTGAAGCTTTCTTT.